A single sample gave rise to the 19 T cell receptor beta chains below, sequenced in a study of regulatory T cells in long-lasting Graves disease. Arm-PCR of CDR3 regions and iRepertoire HTBI primers were used to build TCR beta libraries. TCRdb processed the multiplex PCR reads anew with MiXCR; each CDR3 protein has one entry. Among 560,000 or so distinct CDR3 sequences, around 15% were seen once, and the ten largest hold 12%. Time point here: newly diagnosed GD, antithyroid drugs for less than 3 months. The TCR library was made from RNA extracted from PBMCs. These data also featured in a second study, about T cells in Graves' hyperthyroidism and ophthalmopathy.

Sequencing used peripheral blood mononuclear cells (PBMCs), obtained at new diagnosis, from a patient treated with antithyroid drugs. The source of these receptors is a man aged 18 to 35 with Graves disease.

This clonotype was recorded many times. J is TRBJ2-3 and V is TRBV18, with TRBD2 as a possible D gene (5 bases). The CDR3 totals 14 residues. CDR1 and CDR2 (germline): KGHSH, LQKENI. V lost 2 bases and J lost 0, with 6 bases in between. CDR3 residues: CASSPTGSTDTQYF. CDR3 sequence (DNA): TGTGCCAGCTCACCAACGGGGAGCACAGATACGCAGTATTTT. The variable domain in full, completed from reference TRBV18 and TRBJ2-3, reads NAGVMQNPRHLVRRRGQEARLRCSPMKGHSHVYWYRQLPEEGLKFMVYLQKENIIDESGMPKERFSAEFPKEGPSILRIQQVVRGDSAAYFCASSPTGSTDTQYFGPGTRLTVL.

Remarks on this clonotype: This sequence may be a read error, since a much larger clone differs from it by one base. The chain carries TRBV11-2 and TRBJ2-5, with D perhaps TRBD1 (6 bases). The CDR3 runs 13 residues. Trimming pared 5 bases from V and 11 bases from J, leaving 18 bases between. Germline V lookup: CDR1 SGHAT, CDR2 FQNNGV. As DNA, the CDR3 is TGTGCCAGCAGCCCAGGGGTCCTCCGTGAGCAGTACTTC. As protein: CASSPGVLREQYF.

This clonotype was counted between two and nine times. The chain uses TRBV6-2 or TRBV6-3 and TRBJ2-7; TRBD1 aligns across 7 bases. CDR3 length equals 11 residues. Germline trimming cut 4 bases from V and 12 bases from J; bases unmatched to any gene: 6. Germline V lookup: CDR1 MNHEY, CDR2 SVGEGT. CDR3 protein: CASSLGQVAYF. Written as DNA, the CDR3 is TGTGCCAGCAGTTTAGGACAGGTGGCGTACTTC.

This chain links TRBV12-3 or TRBV12-4 with TRBJ2-1; 11 nucleotides agree with TRBD2. The V segment lost 3 bases and the J segment 8 bases; nucleotides outside the gene matches: 6. The CDR3 is 15 residues long. CDR3 protein: CASSFSSGRRDEQFF. The CDR3 DNA is TGTGCCAGCAGTTTTTCTAGCGGGAGGCGTGATGAGCAGTTCTTC.

This clonotype was seen many times. V and J are TRBV28 and TRBJ2-7, with 9 bases lining up with TRBD2. This CDR3 spans 14 amino acids. V lost 7 bases, J lost 3 bases, and 7 bases stayed unmatched. Germline CDR1 and CDR2: MDHEN and SYDVKM. CDR3 sequence reads: CASKKSGRLYEQYF. The CDR3 region has the DNA TGTGCCAGCAAAAAGAGCGGGAGGCTCTACGAGCAGTACTTC.

This clonotype has ten or more counts. The rearrangement links TRBV11-2 to TRBJ2-3; D gene ambiguous. CDR1 and CDR2 (germline): SGHAT, FQNNGV. The CDR3 covers 12 residues. Trimming left V 5 bases short and J 3 bases short, with 6 bases between. CDR3: CASSPWTDTQYF. The CDR3 nucleotides are TGTGCCAGCAGCCCCTGGACAGATACGCAGTATTTT.

This clonotype was detected ten times or more. The gene calls are TRBV5-1 and TRBJ1-1; weak D call: TRBD1 (5 bases). CDR1 is SGHRS and CDR2 is YFSETQ in the germline V gene. Trimming took 4 bases from V and 6 from J, leaving 10 bases between them. This CDR3 region has 12 residues. DNA for the CDR3: TGCGCCAGCAGCATCCAGGGTTCTGAAGCTTTCTTT. It codes for CASSIQGSEAFF.

The J gene is TRBJ1-1, the V gene TRBV3-1, with 7 bases aligning to TRBD1. Trimming at V came to 5 bases and at J to 5 bases, leaving 5 bases not matched to a gene. This CDR3 spans 13 amino acids. CDR1 is LGHDT, CDR2 YNNKEL, per germline (reference sequence). The CDR3 DNA follows: TGTGCCAGCAGCTATTTACAGGGGACTGAAGCTTTCTTT. Residues: CASSYLQGTEAFF.

The table lists this clonotype with many counts. As DNA, the CDR3 is TGTGCCAGCAGCTTGATACCACAGGGGGCCCACGAGCAGTACTTC. Protein sequence: CASSLIPQGAHEQYF. V is TRBV5-6 and J is TRBJ2-7; 9 bases are shared with TRBD1. The J segment lost 5 bases and the V segment lost 1 base, leaving 7 bases of the junction unmatched. CDR1 and CDR2 (germline): SGHDT, YYEEEE. This CDR3 has 15 residues.

Many counts were recorded for this clonotype. The chain joins TRBV11-2 to TRBJ1-3; TRBD1 aligns across 7 bases. With 3 bases clipped from V and 1 base from J, the junction kept 12 bases outside the gene matches. Germline CDR1 is SGHAT and CDR2 is FQNNGV. This CDR3 is built from 18 residues. CDR3 coding DNA: TGTGCCAGCAGCTTCGACAGGGTCGCCTTGGGATCTGGAAACACCATATATTTT. It yields the protein CASSFDRVALGSGNTIYF. Together with reference TRBV11-2 and TRBJ1-3, the CDR3 gives the full variable domain: EAGVAQSPRYKIIEKRQSVAFWCNPISGHATLYWYQQILGQGPKLLIQFQNNGVVDDSQLPKDRFSAERLKGVDSTLKIQPAKLEDSAVYLCASSFDRVALGSGNTIYFGEGSWLTVV.

The chain employs TRBV29-1 and TRBJ2-7; D may be TRBD1 or TRBD2 (5 bases each). Germline CDR1 is SQVTM and CDR2 is ANQGSEA. There are 15 residues in the CDR3. The V gene lost 1 base and the J gene lost 2 bases, with 15 bases spanning the gap. CDR3 sequence reads: CSVEGVRGEAYEQYF. The CDR3 nucleotides read TGCAGCGTTGAAGGGGTAAGGGGAGAGGCCTACGAGCAGTACTTC.

This clonotype was counted between two and nine times. This rearrangement joins TRBV3-1 to TRBJ2-2; TRBD2 might be the D (6 bases). This CDR3 region has 13 residues. Germline values: CDR1 LGHDT, CDR2 YNNKEL (reference sequence). V shed 4 bases and J shed 8 bases, with 11 bases lying between them. CDR3 sequence reads: CASSPGTFGELFF. DNA of the CDR3: TGTGCCAGCAGCCCCGGGACTTTTGGGGAGCTGTTTTTT. The variable domain in full, completed from reference TRBV3-1 and TRBJ2-2, reads DTAVSQTPKYLVTQMGNDKSIKCEQNLGHDTMYWYKQDSKKFLKIMFSYNNKELIINETVPNRFSPKSPDKAHLNLHINSLELGDSAVYFCASSPGTFGELFFGEGSRLTVL.

This clonotype was seen repeatedly, ten times or more. Here the CDR3 reads CASSRWALQERDEQFF. CDR3 DNA: TGTGCCAGCAGTCGATGGGCCCTACAGGAGAGGGATGAGCAGTTCTTC. J is TRBJ2-1 and V is TRBV6-1; D assignment may be TRBD1 or TRBD2 (5 bases each). V lost 5 bases and J 8 bases, leaving 22 bases between the germline ends. This CDR3 has 16 residues. Germline CDR1 MNHNS, CDR2 SASEGT.

The table lists this clonotype with a few counts. The rearrangement uses TRBV28 and TRBJ2-2; 9 bases match TRBD1. The germline V gene has CDR1 MDHEN and CDR2 SYDVKM. V lost 5 bases and J lost 3; bases outside the gene matches: 7. This CDR3 contains 16 residues. The CDR3 protein is CASSNLRTGDTGELFF. The CDR3 nucleotides read TGTGCCAGCAGTAACCTTCGGACAGGGGACACCGGGGAGCTGTTTTTT. The entire variable domain, with the rest obtained from reference TRBV28 and TRBJ2-2, is as follows: DVKVTQSSRYLVKRTGEKVFLECVQDMDHENMFWYRQDPGLGLRLIYFSYDVKMKEKGDIPEGYSVSREKKERFSLILESASTNQTSMYLCASSNLRTGDTGELFFGEGSRLTVL.

The rearrangement joins TRBV27 to TRBJ1-6; the D gene is possibly TRBD1 (5 bases). The germline V and J ends were trimmed by 3 bases and 9 bases, with 12 bases remaining between them. CDR3 size: 14 residues. Germline CDR1 reads MNHEY; CDR2 reads SMNVEV (reference sequence). The CDR3: CASSFSGGGSPLHF. DNA of the CDR3: TGTGCCAGCAGTTTCTCCGGGGGTGGTTCACCCCTCCACTTT.

This clonotype has a handful of counts. The chain is built from TRBV10-2 and TRBJ2-1; 9 bases map to TRBD2. The CDR3 sequence is 15 residues long. CDR1 and CDR2 from the germline V gene are WSHSY and SAAADI. The trim removed 3 bases at V and 8 bases at J, leaving 8 bases unmatched. The CDR3: CASSDSGTSLYEQFF. The CDR3 DNA is TGCGCCAGCAGTGATAGCGGGACTAGCCTCTATGAGCAGTTCTTC.

The V and J genes are TRBV7-6 and TRBJ1-2; D unclear. The germline V gene has CDR1 SGHVS and CDR2 FNYEAQ. The CDR3 spans 15 residues. Trimming shortened V by 7 bases and J by 0 bases, and 15 bases separated the two germline ends. The CDR3 DNA reads as TGTGCCAGCACCCCCTACGAGAGAGCTAACTATGGCTACACCTTC. Encoded protein: CASTPYERANYGYTF.

The chain combines TRBV19 with TRBJ2-1; perhaps TRBD2 as D (6 bases). CDR1 is LNHDA, CDR2 SQIVND, per germline (reference sequence). Between the trimmed V and J ends, which lost 3 bases and 5 bases, there was a span of 14 bases. CDR3 length equals 15 residues. As DNA, the CDR3 is TGTGCCAGTAGTATCCTCGGGAGATTCCACAATGAGCAGTTCTTC. Amino acids: CASSILGRFHNEQFF.

This chain uses TRBV6-1 with TRBJ2-1; 11 bases are shared with TRBD2. Germline CDR1 MNHNS, CDR2 SASEGT. Trimming removed 2 bases from V and 5 bases from J; junction bases left unmatched: 11. The CDR3 covers 18 residues. The CDR3 region has the DNA TGTGCCAGCAGTGAACCCTATAGACTAGCGGGAAGCCACAATGAGCAGTTCTTC. Translation: CASSEPYRLAGSHNEQFF.